This T cell receptor (beta chain) comes out of a study of blood T cell repertoires in COVID-19. Study details: Sites across the United States, Italy and Spain contributed samples from acute and convalescent COVID-19. T cells, B-cell-depleted T cells, or PBMCs supplied cDNA or gDNA.

With regard to this clone: The junction and the germline gene differ at one end; a read error may be behind it.

This CDR3 is built from 11 residues. Original methodology: Quantification of nucleated cells was approximated via reference gene primer amplification. Here immunoSEQ multiplex PCR was the method, and the copy in TCRdb shows in-frame clones only, minus some. The V and J calls and clone size come from that table; D and trimming were worked out from the DNA. The sample lists more than 200,000 clones; 75% to 90% were seen once. The chain links TRBV12-3 or TRBV12-4 to TRBJ1-3, with a weak D call TRBD1 (5 bases). The sequence was obtained from a man in his forties or fifties with acute or convalescent COVID-19. What was sequenced was peripheral blood. CDR3 bases: TGTGCCAGCAGTGTCGCCAGGGTCGCGAATTTT. Its protein is CASSVARVANF.